This is a list of T cell receptor beta chains from one sample in a study of cytomegalovirus exposure and HLA in healthy donors. Sequencing was performed with immunoSEQ multiplex PCR; in TCRdb, only in-frame clones are kept and a portion is missing. In the table there are over 60,000 clones, over 95% of which are singletons. Sequencing used PBMCs. The receptors originated from a woman aged 18 to 35 in good health and CMV-seropositive. Each CDR3 is given with its conserved first and last residue. A D gene is named only where the DNA matches it firmly. Clone size is shown for a subset of rows, as once, few, many or a class of expanded clone.

>TRBJ1-2|NA|TRBV6-5|NA
TGTGCCAGCTCCTCGGGGTCGGGAGGCTACACCTTC
CASSSGSGGYTF
>TRBJ1-4|NA|TRBV9|NA
TGTGCTACTACTCGACGGAGTAATGAAAAACTGTTTTTT
CATTRRSNEKLFF
>TRBJ2-3|NA|TRBV7-8|NA
TGTGCCAGCAGCCCTATCCATAGCGGCCTGCGAGTGGGTACGCAGTATTTT
CASSPIHSGLRVGTQYF
>TRBJ2-3|TRBD2|TRBV19|once
TGTGCCAGTAGTATCGATTACGGGACTAGTGCTGTAGATACGCAGTATTTT
CASSIDYGTSAVDTQYF
>TRBJ2-1|TRBD2|TRBV11-2|NA
TGTGCCAGCAGCTTAGTTGGGATGGTAGCGGGAGGTTACAATGAGCAGTTCTTC
CASSLVGMVAGGYNEQFF
>TRBJ2-3|NA|TRBV7-9|NA
TGTGCCAGCAGCTTGACAGCAGATACGCAGTATTTT
CASSLTADTQYF
>TRBJ2-1|TRBD2|TRBV7-2|few
TGTGCCAGCAGCTTAGGACTCGGGAGGGTTAACAATGAGCAGTTCTTC
CASSLGLGRVNNEQFF
>TRBJ2-3|TRBD1|TRBV29-1|NA
TGCAGCGTTGGACAGGGGACAGATACGCAGTATTTT
CSVGQGTDTQYF
>TRBJ2-7|TRBD2|TRBV7-6|NA
TGTGCCAGCAGCCCGTATAGCGGGGCTCGTTACGAGCAGTACTTC
CASSPYSGARYEQYF
>TRBJ2-2|TRBD2|TRBV5-1|NA
TGCGCCAGCAGCTTGGGACTAGCGCTCACCGGGGAGCTGTTTTTT
CASSLGLALTGELFF
>TRBJ2-7|NA|TRBV29-1|NA
TGCAGCGTTGGCGGACACGGACCCTACGAGCAGTACTTC
CSVGGHGPYEQYF
>TRBJ2-1|TRBD2|TRBV7-9|NA
TGTGCCAGCAGCTTACCATTATCGGGAGGTCATACCTACAATGAGCAGTTCTTC
CASSLPLSGGHTYNEQFF
>TRBJ2-2|TRBD1|TRBV29-1|few
TGCAGCGTTCGGGACAGTAACACCGGGGAGCTGTTTTTT
CSVRDSNTGELFF
>TRBJ2-2|TRBD2|TRBV18|NA
TGTGCCAGCTCGCCGACTAGCGGGAGATCGGGGGAGCTGTTTTTT
CASSPTSGRSGELFF
>TRBJ2-7|NA|TRBV7-8|NA
TGTGCCAGCAGCCGGTCCGTGCACTACGAGCAGTACTTC
CASSRSVHYEQYF
>TRBJ2-1|NA|TRBV4-3|NA
TGCGCCAGCAGCCAAGAGGTGGGGAGCTCCTACAATGAGCAGTTCTTC
CASSQEVGSSYNEQFF
>TRBJ2-7|TRBD1|TRBV4-1|NA
TGCGCCAGCAGCCACTCCGGGACAGGAAGTTACGAGCAGTACTTC
CASSHSGTGSYEQYF
>TRBJ1-5|NA|TRBV28|once
TGTGCCAGCAGTTTGATCAGGGGATCAGGGCAGCCCCAGCATTTT
CASSLIRGSGQPQHF
>TRBJ2-1|NA|TRBV4-3|NA
TGCGCCAGCAGCCAAGAGTCGGGAGTGGGGAATGAGCAGTTCTTC
CASSQESGVGNEQFF
>TRBJ2-2|TRBD2|TRBV4-3|NA
TGCGCCAGCAGTCATGGACTAGCGGGTACCGGGGAGCTGTTTTTT
CASSHGLAGTGELFF
>TRBJ2-7|NA|TRBV4-1|NA
TGCGCCAGCAGCCCCCTAGCGCTCTCCTACGAGCAGTACTTC
CASSPLALSYEQYF
>TRBJ2-1|NA|TRBV25-1|NA
TGTGCCAGCAGTGAATTCGGTACGGGAGCTAACAATGAGCAGTTCTTC
CASSEFGTGANNEQFF
>TRBJ2-1|NA|TRBV5-6|NA
TGTGCCAGCAGCTCCTCGGGGGGCTTCTACAATGAGCAGTTCTTC
CASSSSGGFYNEQFF
>TRBJ2-3|NA|TRBV10-2|NA
TGCGCCAGCACCCCTTCCCCCGGGAGCCTAACAGATACGCAGTATTTT
CASTPSPGSLTDTQYF
>TRBJ1-5|NA|TRBV11-2|NA
TGTGCCAGCAGCTTACAGGGCACACATCAGCCCCAGCATTTT
CASSLQGTHQPQHF
>TRBJ1-2|NA|TRBV14|NA
TGTGCCAGCAGCCAAGAGGGTTTTCACTCCTCGCGGGACTATGGCTACACCTTC
CASSQEGFHSSRDYGYTF
>TRBJ2-1|TRBD2|TRBV28|NA
TGTGCCAGCAGTTCCGCCCTTTGGGATAGCGGGAGGCCCACCTACAATGAGCAGTTCTTC
CASSSALWDSGRPTYNEQFF
>TRBJ2-5|NA|TRBV5-4|once
TGTGCCAGCAGCGTGGGGAACAGGGCCGAGACCCAGTACTTC
CASSVGNRAETQYF
>TRBJ1-4|NA|TRBV7-6|NA
TGTGCCAGCAGCTTACCGTATGAAAAACTGTTTTTT
CASSLPYEKLFF
>TRBJ2-1|NA|TRBV14|few
TGTGCCAGCAGCCCGTATCGTAGTGAGCAGTTCTTC
CASSPYRSEQFF
>TRBJ2-7|TRBD2|TRBV10-2|NA
TGCGCCAGCAGTGTTTCGGCTAGCGGACACTACGAGCAGTACTTC
CASSVSASGHYEQYF
>TRBJ2-1|TRBD2|TRBV7-9|once
TGTGCCAGCAGCGAAAGGGCTAGCGGGAGCTCCTACAATGAGCAGTTCTTC
CASSERASGSSYNEQFF
>TRBJ2-5|NA|TRBV9|NA
TGTGCCAGCAGCGTAGAGGGAGGGGGTGAGACCCAGTACTTC
CASSVEGGGETQYF
>TRBJ2-2|NA|TRBV27|NA
TGTGCCAGCAGGGGGTCCCGACAGACGAACACCGGGGAGCTGTTTTTT
CASRGSRQTNTGELFF
>TRBJ2-7|TRBD2|TRBV11-3|NA
TGTGCCAGCAGCTTATTGGGGACTAGGGATGGCGAGCAGTACTTC
CASSLLGTRDGEQYF
>TRBJ2-1|TRBD2|TRBV5-1|NA
TGCGCCAGCAGCGTACTAGCGCTAAGCAATGAGCAGTTCTTC
CASSVLALSNEQFF
>TRBJ1-3|NA|TRBV7-8|NA
TGTGCCAGCAGCACTACTAGCTCTGGAAACACCATATATTTT
CASSTTSSGNTIYF
>TRBJ1-1|NA|TRBV4-3|few
TGCGCCAGCAGCAAGGGGCGGGGGGAAGCTTTCTTT
CASSKGRGEAFF
>TRBJ2-2|TRBD2|TRBV5-1|NA
TGCGCCAGCAGCTTGGTGGGACTAGCGGGAGGAGGAAACGGGGAGCTGTTTTTT
CASSLVGLAGGGNGELFF
>TRBJ2-3|NA|TRBV2|once
TGTGCCAGCAGTAGGGGGTCGGTGGATACGCAGTATTTT
CASSRGSVDTQYF